This TCR beta chain was sequenced during a study of blood T cell repertoires in COVID-19. About the research overall: Samples taken during acute and convalescent COVID-19 were collected in the United States, Italy and Spain.

A Seattle source enrolled patients during active infection and followed them longitudinally. The repertoire was sequenced with immunoSEQ multiplex PCR; TCRdb's copy has only in-frame clones and lacks some. Among under 250,000 clones listed, more than 80% were seen once. V was clipped by 5 bases and J by 5 bases; unmatched bases: 10. The V gene's germline CDR1 is SEHNR and CDR2 FQNEAQ (reference sequence). The CDR3 runs 16 residues. J is TRBJ2-2 and V is TRBV7-9; TRBD1 agrees at 8 bases. The TCR comes from a man aged 25-45 years with COVID-19, enrolled during active disease. Material: peripheral blood. CDR3 residues: CASSDVQGALTGELFF. For the CDR3, the DNA is TGTGCCAGCAGCGATGTCCAGGGGGCTCTTACCGGGGAGCTGTTTTTT.